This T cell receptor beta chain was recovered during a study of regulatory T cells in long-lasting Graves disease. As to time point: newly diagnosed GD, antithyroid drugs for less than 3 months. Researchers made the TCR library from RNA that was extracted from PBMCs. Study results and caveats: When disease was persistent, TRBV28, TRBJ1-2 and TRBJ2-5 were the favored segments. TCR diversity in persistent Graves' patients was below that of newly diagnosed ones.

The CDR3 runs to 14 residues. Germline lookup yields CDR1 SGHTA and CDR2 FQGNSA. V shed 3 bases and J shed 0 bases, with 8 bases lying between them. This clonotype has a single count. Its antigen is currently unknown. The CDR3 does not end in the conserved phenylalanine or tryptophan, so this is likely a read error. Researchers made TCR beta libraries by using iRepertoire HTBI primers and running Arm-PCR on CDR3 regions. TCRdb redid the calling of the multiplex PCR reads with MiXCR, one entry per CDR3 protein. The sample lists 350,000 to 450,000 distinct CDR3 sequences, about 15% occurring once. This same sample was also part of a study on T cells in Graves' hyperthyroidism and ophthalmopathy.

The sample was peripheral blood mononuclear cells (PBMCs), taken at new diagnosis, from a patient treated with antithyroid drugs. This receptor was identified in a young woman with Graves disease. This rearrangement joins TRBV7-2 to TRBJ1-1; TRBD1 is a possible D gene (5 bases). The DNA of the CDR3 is TGTGCCAGCAGCTTGAGAGGGGTGAACACTGAAGCTTTCATT. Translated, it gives CASSLRGVNTEAFI.